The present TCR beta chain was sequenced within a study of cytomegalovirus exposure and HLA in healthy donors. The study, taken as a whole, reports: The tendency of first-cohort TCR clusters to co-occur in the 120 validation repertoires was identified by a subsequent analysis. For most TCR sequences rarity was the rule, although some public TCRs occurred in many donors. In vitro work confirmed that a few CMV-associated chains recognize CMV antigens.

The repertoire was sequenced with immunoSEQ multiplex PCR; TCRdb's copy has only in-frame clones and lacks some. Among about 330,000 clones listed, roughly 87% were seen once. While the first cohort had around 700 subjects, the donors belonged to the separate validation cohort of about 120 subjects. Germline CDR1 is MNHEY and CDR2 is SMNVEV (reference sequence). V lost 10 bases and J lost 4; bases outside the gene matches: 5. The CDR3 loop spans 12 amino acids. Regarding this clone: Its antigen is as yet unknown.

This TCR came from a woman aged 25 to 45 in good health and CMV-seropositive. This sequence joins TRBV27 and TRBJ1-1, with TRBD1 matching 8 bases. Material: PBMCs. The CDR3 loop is CATSGGSTEAFF. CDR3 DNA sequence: TGTGCCACCTCAGGGGGCTCCACTGAAGCTTTCTTT.